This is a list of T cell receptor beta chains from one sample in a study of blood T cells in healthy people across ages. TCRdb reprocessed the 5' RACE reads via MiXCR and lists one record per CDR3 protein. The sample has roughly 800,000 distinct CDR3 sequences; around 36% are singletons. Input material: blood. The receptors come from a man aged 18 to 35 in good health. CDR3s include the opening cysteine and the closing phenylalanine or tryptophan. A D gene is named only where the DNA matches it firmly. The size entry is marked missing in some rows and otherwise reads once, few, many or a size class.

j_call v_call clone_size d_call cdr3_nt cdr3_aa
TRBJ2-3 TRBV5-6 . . TGTGCCAGCAGCCCGAGGGGGGGGTTGTACACAGATACGCAGTATTTT CASSPRGGLYTDTQYF
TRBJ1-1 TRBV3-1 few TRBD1 TGTGCCAGCAGCCAAGCCGGGACAGGGACATACACTGAAGCTTTCTTT CASSQAGTGTYTEAFF
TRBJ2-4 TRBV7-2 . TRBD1 TGTGCCAGCAGCTTAGGGGACAGGTACATTCAGTACTTC CASSLGDRYIQYF
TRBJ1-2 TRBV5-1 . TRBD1 TGCGCCAGCAGCTTGGCGGGACAGTTCCCCCATGGCTACACCTTC CASSLAGQFPHGYTF
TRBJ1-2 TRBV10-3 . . TGTGCCATCAGTGGGGCGGCAGAAGTTAACTATGGCTACACCTTC CAISGAAEVNYGYTF
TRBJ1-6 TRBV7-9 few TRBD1 TGTGCCAGCACCGATAGGACAGGGGACAATTCACCCCTCCACTTT CASTDRTGDNSPLHF
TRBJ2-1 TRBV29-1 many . TGCAGCGCCACGCACTCCTACAATGAGCAGTTCTTC CSATHSYNEQFF
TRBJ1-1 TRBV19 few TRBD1 TGTGCCAGTAGCGCCAGGGGGATGAACACTGAAGCTTTCTTT CASSARGMNTEAFF
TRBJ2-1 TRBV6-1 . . TGTGCCAGCAGTGCCAGGGGGGGCTTCACGAGCTCCTACAATGAGCAGTTCTTC CASSARGGFTSSYNEQFF
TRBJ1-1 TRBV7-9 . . TGTGCCAGCAGCCTAAGGACAGAGGACACTGAAGCTTTCTTT CASSLRTEDTEAFF
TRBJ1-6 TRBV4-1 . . TGCGCCAGCAGCCAAGGGGGGCATACGTCACCCCTCCACTTT CASSQGGHTSPLHF
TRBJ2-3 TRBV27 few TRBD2 TGTGCCAGCAGTTTATCTAGCGGGGACCAACCTAGCACAGATACGCAGTATTTT CASSLSSGDQPSTDTQYF
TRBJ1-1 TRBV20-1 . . TGCAGTGCTAGAGAGTGGTACGACACTGAAGCTTTCTTT CSAREWYDTEAFF
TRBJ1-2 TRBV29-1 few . TGCAGCGTTGAAGAAGTGGGTTACTATGGCTACACCTTC CSVEEVGYYGYTF
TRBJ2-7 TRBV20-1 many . TGCAGTGCTAGTAAAGAGAGCGACGAGCAGTACTTC CSASKESDEQYF
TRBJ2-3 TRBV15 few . TGTGCCACCAGCAGAGATAGGGGGGGTGTGACAGATACGCAGTATTTT CATSRDRGGVTDTQYF
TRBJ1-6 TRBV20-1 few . TGCAGTGCTGCTTCAAGGCGGGGAAGCAATTCACCCCTCCACTTT CSAASRRGSNSPLHF
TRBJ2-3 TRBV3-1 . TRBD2 TGTGCCAGCAGCCAAGATTACCTAGCGGGGGGAACAGATACGCAGTATTTT CASSQDYLAGGTDTQYF
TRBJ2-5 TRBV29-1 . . TGCAGCGTTGCATTTGGACCTGAGCAGTACTTC CSVAFGPEQYF
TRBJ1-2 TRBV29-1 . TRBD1 TGCAGCGTGGGGACAGGGATGTATGGCTACACCTTC CSVGTGMYGYTF
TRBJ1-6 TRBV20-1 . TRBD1 TGCAGTGCTCATACAGGGGGCCATAATTCACCCCTCCACTTT CSAHTGGHNSPLHF
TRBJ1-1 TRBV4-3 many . TGCGCCAGCAGCCCGGGGATGAACACTGAAGCTTTCTTT CASSPGMNTEAFF
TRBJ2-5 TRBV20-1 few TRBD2 TGCAGTGCTAGGACTAGCGGGGGCCAAGAGACCCAGTACTTC CSARTSGGQETQYF
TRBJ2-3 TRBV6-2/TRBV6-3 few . TGTGCCAGCAGTTACAATCGACAGGCTAGCACAGATACGCAGTATTTT CASSYNRQASTDTQYF
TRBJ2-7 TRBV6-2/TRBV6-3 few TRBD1 TGTGCCAGCGTTCGAGGGACAGAGACTTACGAGCAGTACTTC CASVRGTETYEQYF
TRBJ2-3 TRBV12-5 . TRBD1 TGTGCTAGTGGTCAGAAGGACAGGGAAGATACGCAGTATTTT CASGQKDREDTQYF
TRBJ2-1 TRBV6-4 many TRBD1 TGTGCCAGCAGTGACACGGGACAGGACTACAATGAGCAGTTCTTC CASSDTGQDYNEQFF
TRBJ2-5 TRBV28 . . TGTGCCAGCCGTCGCCGGGCCCAAGAGACCCAGTACTTC CASRRRAQETQYF
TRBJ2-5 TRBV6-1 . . TGTGCCAGCGCACCCGGGAGCCAAGAGACCCAGTACTTC CASAPGSQETQYF
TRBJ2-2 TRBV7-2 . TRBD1 TGTGCCAGCAGCTCTACCGGGACAGGGGGCTCCGGGGAGCTGTTTTTT CASSSTGTGGSGELFF
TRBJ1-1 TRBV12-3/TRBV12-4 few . TGTGCCAGCAGTTTTCGGGACGAAGCTTTCTTT CASSFRDEAFF
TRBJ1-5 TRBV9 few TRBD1 TGTGCCAGCAGCGACGAAGACAGGGGAGGTCAGCCCCAGCATTTT CASSDEDRGGQPQHF
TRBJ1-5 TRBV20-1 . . TGCAGTGCCCCGTTGGGAACAGGAGATAATCAGCCCCAGCATTTT CSAPLGTGDNQPQHF
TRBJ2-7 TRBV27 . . TGTGCCAGCAGTTTACAGGACAGTACCCACGAGCAGTACTTC CASSLQDSTHEQYF
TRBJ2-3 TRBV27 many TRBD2 TGTGCCAGCAGTAACCAGCGGGGGATCACAGATACGCAGTATTTT CASSNQRGITDTQYF
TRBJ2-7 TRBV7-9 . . TGTGCCAGCAGCCTCCGAGGGACCTCCTACAATGAGCAGTACTTC CASSLRGTSYNEQYF
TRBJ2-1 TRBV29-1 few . TGCAGCGTTGATGGGACAAGTGAGCAGTTCTTC CSVDGTSEQFF
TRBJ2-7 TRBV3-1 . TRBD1 TGTGCCAGCAGCAGGGGGACAGGGTCTCACAGATTC CASSRGTGSHRF
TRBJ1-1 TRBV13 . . TGTGCCAGCAGCTTGGGGGGGTATAACACTGAAGCTTTCTTT CASSLGGYNTEAFF
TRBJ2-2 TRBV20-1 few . TGCAGTGCTAGAGATTTAGCGGCCGGGGAGCTGTTTTTT CSARDLAAGELFF
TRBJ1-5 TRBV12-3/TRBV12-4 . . TGTGCCAGCAGTTTAAGATCCTTTAGCAATCAGCCCCAGCATTTT CASSLRSFSNQPQHF
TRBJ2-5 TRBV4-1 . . TGCGCCAGCAGCCAAGCGTGGGTTGTACGGGTCCCTCAAGAGACCCAGTACTTC CASSQAWVVRVPQETQYF
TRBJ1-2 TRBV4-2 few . TGTGCCAGCAGCCAAGATTATAATGGCTACACCTTC CASSQDYNGYTF
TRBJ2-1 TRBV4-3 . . TGCGCCAGCAGCCAAGTTATGGGTATCTACAATGAGCAGTTCTTC CASSQVMGIYNEQFF
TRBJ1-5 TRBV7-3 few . TGTGCCAGCAGCTTTAAACCGGGACATTGGAATCAGCCCCAGCATTTT CASSFKPGHWNQPQHF
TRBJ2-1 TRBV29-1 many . TGCAGCGTTGCTCGTGTCCTCAACCACAATGAGCAGTTCTTC CSVARVLNHNEQFF
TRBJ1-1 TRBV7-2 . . TGTGCCAGCAGCTTAGAAGTAGGAAGGGCTTTCTTT CASSLEVGRAFF
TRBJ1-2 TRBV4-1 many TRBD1 TGCGCCAGCGGGACAGGGGACCTAAACTATGGCTACACCTTC CASGTGDLNYGYTF
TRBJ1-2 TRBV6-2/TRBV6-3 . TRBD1 TGTGCCAGCAGTTACAGGGGGCTGAATGGCTACACCTTC CASSYRGLNGYTF
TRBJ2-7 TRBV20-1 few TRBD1 TGCAGTGCTCACAGGGGGCCCGTCGAGCAGTACTTC CSAHRGPVEQYF
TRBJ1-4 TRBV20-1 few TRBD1 TGCAGTGCTCCCGATAACAGGGGTGGGGATGAAAAACTGTTTTTT CSAPDNRGGDEKLFF
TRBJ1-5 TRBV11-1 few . TGTGCCAGCAGCTTAGATGGGACTAGCAATCAGCCCCAGCATTTT CASSLDGTSNQPQHF
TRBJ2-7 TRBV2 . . TGTGCCAGCAGTGAAGACAGGGCCACCCTCTACGAGCAGTACTTC CASSEDRATLYEQYF
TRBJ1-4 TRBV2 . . TGTGCCAGCATCCTAACACCGGGAGGTGAAAAACTGTTTTTT CASILTPGGEKLFF
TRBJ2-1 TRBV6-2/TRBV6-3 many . TGTGCCAGCAGTTATTCTGACAATGAGCAGTTCTTC CASSYSDNEQFF